This TCR beta chain was captured by sequencing in a study of T cells after yellow fever vaccination. General study points: Post-booster reappearance was seen for most primary-vaccination clones (just over 95% CD4, 85% to 90% CD8).

Each CDR3 protein gets one entry after TCRdb re-called the 5' RACE reads with MiXCR. The sample gives nearly 350,000 distinct CDR3 sequences, approximately 8% of which show up once; approximately 15% is in the top ten. This clonotype came up a few times. Its antigen is unknown. The starting material was PBMCs, obtained approximately 40 days after the first yellow fever vaccination. This sequence was found in a man between 18 and 35 years old who received the YFV17D yellow fever vaccine.

CDR3 amino acids: CASSRQGAGTGELFF. The CDR3 nucleotides are TGTGCCAGCAGCAGACAGGGGGCAGGAACCGGGGAGCTGTTTTTT. The rearrangement joins TRBV12-3 or TRBV12-4 to TRBJ2-2; 10 nucleotides match TRBD1. J gave up 5 bases and V 6 bases, and 6 bases lay outside the gene matches. The CDR3 consists of 15 residues.